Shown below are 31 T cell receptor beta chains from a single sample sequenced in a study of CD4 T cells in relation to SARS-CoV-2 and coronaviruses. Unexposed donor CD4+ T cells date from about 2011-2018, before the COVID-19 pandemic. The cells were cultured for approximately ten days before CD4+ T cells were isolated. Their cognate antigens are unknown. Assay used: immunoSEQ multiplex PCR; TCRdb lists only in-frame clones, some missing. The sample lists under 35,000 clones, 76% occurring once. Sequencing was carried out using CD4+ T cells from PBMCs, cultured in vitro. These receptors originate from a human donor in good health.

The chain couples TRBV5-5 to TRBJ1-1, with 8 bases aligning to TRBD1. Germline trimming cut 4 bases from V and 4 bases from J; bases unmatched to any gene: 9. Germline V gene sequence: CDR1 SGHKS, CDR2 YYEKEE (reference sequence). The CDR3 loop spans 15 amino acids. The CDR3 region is CASSQQDRVFTEAFF. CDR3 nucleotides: TGTGCCAGCAGCCAACAGGACAGGGTGTTCACTGAAGCTTTCTTT.

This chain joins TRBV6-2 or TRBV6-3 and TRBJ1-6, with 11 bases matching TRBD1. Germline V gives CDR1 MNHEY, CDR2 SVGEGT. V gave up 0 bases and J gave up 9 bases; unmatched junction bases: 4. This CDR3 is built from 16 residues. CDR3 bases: TGTGCCAGCAGTTACTCGATGGGACAGGGGGGTTCACCCCTCCACTTT. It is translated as CASSYSMGQGGSPLHF.

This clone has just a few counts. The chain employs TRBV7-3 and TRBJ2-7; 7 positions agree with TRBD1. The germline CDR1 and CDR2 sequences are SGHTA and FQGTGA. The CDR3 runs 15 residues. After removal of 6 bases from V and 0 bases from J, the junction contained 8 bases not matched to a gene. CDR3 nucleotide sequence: TGTGCCAGCAGTCTATCCGAGGGGGCCTCCTACGAGCAGTACTTC. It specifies CASSLSEGASYEQYF.

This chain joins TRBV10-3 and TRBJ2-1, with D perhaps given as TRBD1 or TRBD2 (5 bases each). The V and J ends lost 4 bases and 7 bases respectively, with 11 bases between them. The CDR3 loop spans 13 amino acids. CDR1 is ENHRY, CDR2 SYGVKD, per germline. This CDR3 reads CAISAAGTNEQFF. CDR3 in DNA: TGTGCCATCAGTGCCGCAGGGACGAATGAGCAGTTCTTC.

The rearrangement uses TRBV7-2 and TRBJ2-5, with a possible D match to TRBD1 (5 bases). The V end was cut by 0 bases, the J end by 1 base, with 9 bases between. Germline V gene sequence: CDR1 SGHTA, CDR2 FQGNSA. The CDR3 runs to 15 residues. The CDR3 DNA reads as TGTGCCAGCAGCTTAGCGAGGACATCCCAAGAGACCCAGTACTTC. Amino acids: CASSLARTSQETQYF.

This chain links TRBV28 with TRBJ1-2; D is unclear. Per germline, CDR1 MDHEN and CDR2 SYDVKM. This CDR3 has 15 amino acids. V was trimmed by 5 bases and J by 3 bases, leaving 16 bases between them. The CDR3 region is CASSPAIRGDYGYTF. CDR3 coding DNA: TGTGCCAGCAGTCCGGCCATCCGGGGAGACTATGGCTACACCTTC.

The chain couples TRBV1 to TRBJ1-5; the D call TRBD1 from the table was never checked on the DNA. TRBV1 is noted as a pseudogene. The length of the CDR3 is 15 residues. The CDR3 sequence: CTSSLGGRGNQPQHF. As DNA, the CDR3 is TGCACCAGCAGCCTAGGGGGCCGGGGCAATCAGCCCCAGCATTTT.

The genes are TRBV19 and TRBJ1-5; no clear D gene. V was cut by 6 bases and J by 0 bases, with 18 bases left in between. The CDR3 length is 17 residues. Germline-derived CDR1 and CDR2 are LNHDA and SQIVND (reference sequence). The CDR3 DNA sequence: TGTGCCAGTAGCACTGGCCACACAAGCTATAGCAATCAGCCCCAGCATTTT. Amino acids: CASSTGHTSYSNQPQHF.

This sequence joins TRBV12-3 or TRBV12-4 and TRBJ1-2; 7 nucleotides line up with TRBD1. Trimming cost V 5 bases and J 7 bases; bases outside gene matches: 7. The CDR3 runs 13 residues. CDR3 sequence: CASSPRQGRGYTF. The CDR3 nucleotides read TGTGCCAGCAGTCCCCGACAGGGCCGTGGCTACACCTTC.

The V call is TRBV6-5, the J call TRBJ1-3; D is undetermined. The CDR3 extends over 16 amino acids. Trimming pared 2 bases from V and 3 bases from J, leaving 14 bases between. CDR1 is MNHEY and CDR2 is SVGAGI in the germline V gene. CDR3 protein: CASSYGDGSYGNTIYF. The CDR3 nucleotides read TGTGCCAGCAGTTACGGGGATGGGTCGTATGGAAACACCATATATTTT.

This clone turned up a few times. CDR3 amino acids: CASSYSKGDSPLHF. CDR3 bases: TGTGCCAGCAGTTACTCGAAAGGGGATTCACCCCTCCACTTT. The chain couples TRBV6-5 to TRBJ1-6; tentative D call: TRBD1 (5 bases). The germline V and J ends were trimmed by 0 bases and 8 bases, with 8 bases remaining between them. Germline loops: CDR1 MNHEY, CDR2 SVGAGI. The CDR3 loop spans 14 amino acids.

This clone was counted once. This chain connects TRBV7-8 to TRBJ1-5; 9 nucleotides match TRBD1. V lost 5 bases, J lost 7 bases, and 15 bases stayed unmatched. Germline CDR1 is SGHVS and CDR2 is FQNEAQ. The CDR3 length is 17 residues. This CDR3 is CASSPGGGTGRGQPQHF. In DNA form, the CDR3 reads TGTGCCAGCAGCCCAGGAGGGGGGACAGGGAGAGGACAGCCCCAGCATTTT.

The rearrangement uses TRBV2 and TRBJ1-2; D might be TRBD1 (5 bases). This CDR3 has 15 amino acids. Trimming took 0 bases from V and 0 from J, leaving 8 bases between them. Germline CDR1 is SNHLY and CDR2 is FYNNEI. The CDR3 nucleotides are TGTGCCAGCAGTGAAGCCAGGGCGGCTAACTATGGCTACACCTTC. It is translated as CASSEARAANYGYTF.

This chain's CDR3 is CASSQGTARNEQFF. CDR3 bases: TGTGCCAGCAGCCAAGGGACCGCGAGGAATGAGCAGTTCTTC. The chain employs TRBV3-1 (or the pseudogene TRBV3-2) and TRBJ2-1; D remains unclear. CDR3 length: 14 residues. Germline V gene lookup returns CDR1 LGHDT and CDR2 YNNKEL (reference sequence). The ends were cut back, 1 base at V and 7 bases at J, with 11 bases in the middle.

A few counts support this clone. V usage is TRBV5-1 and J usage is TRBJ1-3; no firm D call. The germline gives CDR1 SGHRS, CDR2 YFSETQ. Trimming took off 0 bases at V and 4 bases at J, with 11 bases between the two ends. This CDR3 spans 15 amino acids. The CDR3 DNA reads TGCGCCAGCAGCTTGGATGCGGGTGACGGAAACACCATATATTTT. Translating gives CASSLDAGDGNTIYF.

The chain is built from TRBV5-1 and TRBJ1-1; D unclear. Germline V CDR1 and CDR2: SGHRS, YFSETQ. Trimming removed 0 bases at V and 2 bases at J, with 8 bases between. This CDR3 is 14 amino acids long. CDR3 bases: TGCGCCAGCAGCTTGGAGGGAGTAAACACTGAAGCTTTCTTT. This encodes CASSLEGVNTEAFF.

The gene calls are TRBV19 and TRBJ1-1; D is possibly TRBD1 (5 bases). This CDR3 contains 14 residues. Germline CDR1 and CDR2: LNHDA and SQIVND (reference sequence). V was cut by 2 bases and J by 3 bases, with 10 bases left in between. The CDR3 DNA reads TGTGCCAGTAGTATACAGGGCGTCGACACTGAAGCTTTCTTT. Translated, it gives CASSIQGVDTEAFF.

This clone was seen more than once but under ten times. This CDR3 reads CASSVVGELGELFF. In DNA form, the CDR3 reads TGTGCCAGCAGCGTAGTGGGCGAACTCGGGGAGCTGTTTTTT. V usage is TRBV9 and J usage is TRBJ2-2; D is unclear. The CDR3 loop spans 14 amino acids. V lost 0 bases to trimming and J lost 7 bases, with 10 bases between them. Germline V gene lookup returns CDR1 SGDLS and CDR2 YYNGEE.

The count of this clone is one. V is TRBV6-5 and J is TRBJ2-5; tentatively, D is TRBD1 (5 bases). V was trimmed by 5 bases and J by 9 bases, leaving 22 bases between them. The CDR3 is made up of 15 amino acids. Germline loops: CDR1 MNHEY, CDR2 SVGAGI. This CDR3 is CASSTNRQFRAAQYF. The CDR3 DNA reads TGTGCCAGCAGTACCAACAGACAGTTTCGGGCGGCCCAGTACTTC.

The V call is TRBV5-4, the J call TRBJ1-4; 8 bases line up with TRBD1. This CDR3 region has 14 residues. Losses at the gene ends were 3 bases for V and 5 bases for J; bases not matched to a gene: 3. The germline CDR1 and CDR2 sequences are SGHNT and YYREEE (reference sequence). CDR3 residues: CASSSRTGNEKLFF. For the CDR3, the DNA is TGTGCCAGCAGCTCACGGACAGGGAATGAAAAACTGTTTTTT.

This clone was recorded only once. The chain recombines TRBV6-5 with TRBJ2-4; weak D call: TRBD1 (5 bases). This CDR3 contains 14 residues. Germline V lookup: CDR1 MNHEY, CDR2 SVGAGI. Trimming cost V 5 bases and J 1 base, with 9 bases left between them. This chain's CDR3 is CASSKRQAKNIQYF. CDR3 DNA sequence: TGTGCCAGCAGTAAGCGACAGGCCAAAAACATTCAGTACTTC.

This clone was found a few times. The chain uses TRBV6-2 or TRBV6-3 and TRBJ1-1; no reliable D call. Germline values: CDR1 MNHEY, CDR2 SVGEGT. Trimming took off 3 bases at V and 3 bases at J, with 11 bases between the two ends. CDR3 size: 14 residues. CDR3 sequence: CASSYQKSDTEAFF. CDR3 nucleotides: TGTGCCAGCAGTTATCAAAAATCCGACACTGAAGCTTTCTTT.

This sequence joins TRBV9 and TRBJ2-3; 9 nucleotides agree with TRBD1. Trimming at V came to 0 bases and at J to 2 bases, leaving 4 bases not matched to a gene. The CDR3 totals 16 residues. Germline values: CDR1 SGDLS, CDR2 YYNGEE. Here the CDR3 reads CASSVVGTGITDTQYF. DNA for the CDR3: TGTGCCAGCAGCGTAGTTGGGACAGGGATCACAGATACGCAGTATTTT.

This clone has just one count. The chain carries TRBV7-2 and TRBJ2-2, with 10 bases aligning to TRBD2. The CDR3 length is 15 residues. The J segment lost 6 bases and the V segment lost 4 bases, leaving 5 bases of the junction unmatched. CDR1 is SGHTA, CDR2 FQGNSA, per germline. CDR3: CASSSSGGAAGELFF. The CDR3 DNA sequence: TGTGCCAGCAGCTCAAGCGGGGGGGCCGCCGGGGAGCTGTTTTTT.

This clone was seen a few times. The CDR3 bases are TGTGCCAGCGCCCCACGGAGCTCTGGAAACACCATATATTTT. This sequence encodes CASAPRSSGNTIYF. V usage is TRBV18 and J usage is TRBJ1-3, with D unresolved. The germline V and J ends were trimmed by 8 bases and 0 bases, with 11 bases remaining between them. Germline CDR1 reads KGHSH; CDR2 reads LQKENI. The CDR3 is 14 amino acids.

The CDR3 nucleotides read TGTGCCAGCAGCCAAGGACTAGCGGGGTCAGAGACCCAGTACTTC. The encoded protein is CASSQGLAGSETQYF. The rearrangement joins TRBV3-1 (or the pseudogene TRBV3-2) to TRBJ2-5; 11 bases align to TRBD2. Trimming cost V 1 base and J 4 bases; bases outside gene matches: 2. The CDR3 has 15 residues. In germline, CDR1 is LGHDT, CDR2 YNNKEL (reference sequence).

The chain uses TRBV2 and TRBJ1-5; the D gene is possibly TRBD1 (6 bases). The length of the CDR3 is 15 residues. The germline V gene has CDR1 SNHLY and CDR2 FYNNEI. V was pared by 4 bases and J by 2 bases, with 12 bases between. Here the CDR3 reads CASSGGLGGNQPQHF. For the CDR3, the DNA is TGTGCCAGCAGTGGGGGGCTAGGGGGCAATCAGCCCCAGCATTTT.

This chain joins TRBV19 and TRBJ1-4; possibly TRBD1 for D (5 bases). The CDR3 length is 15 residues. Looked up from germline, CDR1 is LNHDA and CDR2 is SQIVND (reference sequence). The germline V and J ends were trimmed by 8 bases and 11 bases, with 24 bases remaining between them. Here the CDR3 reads CASGRLAGGQKKLFF. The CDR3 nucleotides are TGTGCCAGTGGTCGTCTAGCGGGGGGTCAGAAGAAACTGTTTTTT.

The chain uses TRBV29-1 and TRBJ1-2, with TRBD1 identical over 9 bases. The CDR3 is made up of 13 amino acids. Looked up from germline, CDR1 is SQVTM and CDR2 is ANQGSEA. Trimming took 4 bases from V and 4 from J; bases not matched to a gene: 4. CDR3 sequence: CSVGDREGYGYTF. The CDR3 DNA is TGCAGCGTTGGGGACAGGGAGGGCTATGGCTACACCTTC.

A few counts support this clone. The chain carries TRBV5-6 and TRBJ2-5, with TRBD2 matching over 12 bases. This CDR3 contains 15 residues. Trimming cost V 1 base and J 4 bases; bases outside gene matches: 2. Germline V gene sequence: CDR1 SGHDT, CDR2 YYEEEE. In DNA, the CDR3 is TGTGCCAGCAGCTTGCCACTAGCGGGAGGAGAGACCCAGTACTTC. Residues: CASSLPLAGGETQYF.

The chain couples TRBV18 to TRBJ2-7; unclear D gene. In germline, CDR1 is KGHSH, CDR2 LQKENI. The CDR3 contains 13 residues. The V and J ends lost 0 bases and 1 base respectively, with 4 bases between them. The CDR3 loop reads CASSPPTSYEQYF. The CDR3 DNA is TGTGCCAGCTCACCACCGACGTCCTACGAGCAGTACTTC.